The rows below give T cell receptor beta chains drawn from one sample of a study of cytomegalovirus exposure and HLA in healthy donors. Only in-frame clones appear in the TCRdb table, and some are missing; sequencing was by immunoSEQ multiplex PCR. The sample lists about 140,000 clones, 91% occurring once. Sequenced material: PBMCs. The receptors come from a man aged 18 to 29 in good health and CMV-seronegative. Each CDR3 is given with its conserved first and last residue.

V,CDR3
TRBV19,CASSPLVAGLQETQYF
TRBV14,CASSLNGQAIYGYTF
TRBV27,CASSLQREANTDTQYF
TRBV7-2,CASSPQKTSGFYNEQFF
TRBV5-1,CASSFLVDSPGELFF
TRBV9,CASSVSPRYSYNEQFF
TRBV6-1,CASSEAPGSRNTIYF
TRBV6-1,CATLAGTPYEQYF
TRBV6-5,CASSWTGSGEKLFF
TRBV7-3,CASSLGDIVPNTEAFF
TRBV6-1,CASHFRSYEQYF
TRBV5-4,CASSSWTSGDGVQYF
TRBV6-5,CASSYPTQGRTEAFF
TRBV6-6,CASSYSNLVSYEQYF
TRBV5-1,CASSFGFGNEQYF
TRBV10-3,CANRDRGTGELFF
TRBV6-1,CASSDGTTQYNEQFF
TRBV5-1,CASSLDLAGGPADTQYF
TRBV5-6,CASSLAVGRGIMNTEAFF
TRBV4-3,CASSRATGGYTDTQYF
TRBV10-3,CAITRAGGVNTGELFF
TRBV2,CASSAVNSNQPQHF
TRBV14,CASSQLQGVLIGNEQFF
TRBV30,CAWSVSGNQPQHF
TRBV15,CATSRWTEQETQYF
TRBV5-1,CASSPPSGSTDTQYF
TRBV19,CASRRVQGGEQYF
TRBV19,CASRDRGTDTQYF
TRBV7-9,CASSPRQGKKSYEQYF
TRBV7-2,CASSQRTSSQETQYF
TRBV7-3,CASSLGRGSYGYTF
TRBV30,CAWVRDRVSGNTIYF
TRBV25-1,CASSEFVPTGGRFDGYTF
TRBV25-1,CASSGQGDYEQYF
TRBV9,CASSVGIGAHMNTEAFF
TRBV6-5,CASSRGGSPTDTQYF
TRBV2,CAIGQGSRGYTF
TRBV25-1,CASSGGGQNYGYTF
TRBV30,CAWDRGSGNTIYF
TRBV13,CASSSILGGTDYGYTF
TRBV27,CASSSVGTDTQYF
TRBV6-5,CASSYSNSPYGYTF
TRBV18,CASSQDRNTEAFF
TRBV28,CASSLLTGTGNQPQHF
TRBV7-9,CASSLLAGSIYNEQFF
TRBV5-1,CASSIGTEAFF
TRBV5-1,CASRPLAGGRGDTQYF
TRBV27,CASSPGGWRNYGYTF
TRBV18,CASSPIGDSEAFF
TRBV4-2,CASSLTGTGAHEQYF
TRBV7-9,CASSPIGGGTEAFF
TRBV18,CASSPGQALGTEAFF
TRBV19,CASSISLSGNQPQHF